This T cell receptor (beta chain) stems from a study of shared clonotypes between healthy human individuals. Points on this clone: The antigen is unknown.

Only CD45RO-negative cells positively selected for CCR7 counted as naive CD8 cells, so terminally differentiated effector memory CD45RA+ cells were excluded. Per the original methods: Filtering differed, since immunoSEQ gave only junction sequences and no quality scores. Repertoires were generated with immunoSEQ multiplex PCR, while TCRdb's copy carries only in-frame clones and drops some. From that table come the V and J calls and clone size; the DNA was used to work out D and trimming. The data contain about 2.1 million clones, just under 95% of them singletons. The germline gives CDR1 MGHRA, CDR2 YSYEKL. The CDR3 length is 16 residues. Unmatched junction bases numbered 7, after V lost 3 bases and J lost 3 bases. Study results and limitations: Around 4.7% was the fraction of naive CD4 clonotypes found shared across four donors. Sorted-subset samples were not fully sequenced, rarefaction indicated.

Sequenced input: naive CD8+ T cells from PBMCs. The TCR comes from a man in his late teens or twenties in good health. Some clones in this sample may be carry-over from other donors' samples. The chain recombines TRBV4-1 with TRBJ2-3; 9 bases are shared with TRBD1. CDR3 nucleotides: TGCGCCAGCAGCCAGGACAGGGGAGTTTCTACAGATACGCAGTATTTT. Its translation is CASSQDRGVSTDTQYF.